The T cell receptor (beta chain) under discussion was sequenced for a study of blood T cell repertoires in COVID-19. Study at large: From the United States, Italy and Spain came samples of acute and convalescent COVID-19. T cells, B-cell-depleted T cells, or PBMCs provided the cDNA or gDNA that served as material.

This clone turned up a few times. The CDR3 is made up of 15 amino acids. Trimming left V 2 bases short and J 4 bases short, with 12 bases between. Germline lookup yields CDR1 SGHAT and CDR2 FQNNGV. Sequencing used immunoSEQ multiplex PCR; TCRdb keeps in-frame clones, though not all of them. The sample lists fewer than 130,000 clones, approximately 68% occurring once. The clonotype originates from a woman aged 55-70 years with acute or convalescent COVID-19. The material sequenced was peripheral blood. The chain uses TRBV11-2 and TRBJ1-3; D not resolved. The CDR3 here is CASSLIAQAGNTIYF. CDR3 sequence (DNA): TGTGCCAGCAGCTTAATTGCCCAGGCAGGAAACACCATATATTTT.